The 20 T cell receptor beta chains below were found in one sample sequenced in a study of T cell repertoires in cytomegalovirus infection. No antigen has been assigned to these receptors. TCRdb reanalysed the reads using MiXCR and keeps one entry per CDR3 protein. The sample has a few hundred thousand distinct CDR3 sequences, about 33% seen once. The sequencing used cultured PBMCs, collected from culture after CMV antigen stimulation. The receptor source for this set is a human donor in good health (CMV status not recorded). Some clones in this sample may be carry-over from other donors' samples.

V is TRBV15 and J is TRBJ1-5; tentatively, D is TRBD1 (6 bases). The CDR3 extends over 16 amino acids. The germline V and J ends were trimmed by 0 bases and 2 bases, with 11 bases remaining between them. Germline V gives CDR1 LNHNV, CDR2 YYDKDF (reference sequence). The CDR3 spells CATSRDEGGRNQPQHF. CDR3 in DNA: TGTGCCACCAGCAGAGATGAGGGGGGACGCAATCAGCCCCAGCATTTT.

The table lists this clonotype with a few counts. The chain couples TRBV6-6 to TRBJ1-5; 7 bases fit TRBD1. Unmatched junction bases numbered 11, after V lost 5 bases and J lost 4 bases. This CDR3 comprises 16 residues. The germline V gene has CDR1 MNHNY and CDR2 SVGAGI (reference sequence). The CDR3 reads CASSEGTAQGNQPQHF. CDR3 nucleotides: TGTGCCAGCAGTGAGGGGACAGCCCAAGGAAATCAGCCCCAGCATTTT.

This clonotype was counted at least ten times. The rearrangement uses TRBV29-1 and TRBJ2-7; 7 bases are a match to TRBD1. V dropped 5 bases and J dropped 3; count of bases not matched to a gene: 7. This CDR3 region has 13 residues. The germline V gene encodes CDR1 SQVTM and CDR2 ANQGSEA. CDR3 region: CSVQGGPNYEQYF. The CDR3 DNA reads as TGCAGCGTTCAAGGGGGCCCGAACTACGAGCAGTACTTC.

This clonotype has just a few counts. The rearrangement uses TRBV7-2 and TRBJ1-1, with 7 bases aligning to TRBD1. After removal of 0 bases from V and 7 bases from J, the junction contained 11 bases not matched to a gene. Germline CDR1 and CDR2: SGHTA and FQGNSA. This CDR3 is 16 amino acids long. The CDR3 loop reads CASSLASPWQGGEAFF. The DNA for the CDR3 is TGTGCCAGCAGCTTAGCGTCACCTTGGCAGGGGGGTGAAGCTTTCTTT.

V gene TRBV18 combines with J gene TRBJ2-7; 7 bases fit TRBD2. Germline loops: CDR1 KGHSH, CDR2 LQKENI. J was trimmed by 1 base and V by 3 bases; bases with no gene match: 3. The CDR3 consists of 14 residues. CDR3 sequence (DNA): TGTGCCAGCTCACCCGGACTAGAATCCTACGAGCAGTACGTC. This translates into CASSPGLESYEQYV.

This clonotype was seen a handful of times. The chain recombines TRBV6-5 with TRBJ2-1; 9 bases agree with TRBD2. The CDR3 runs to 18 residues. The ends lost 0 bases at V and 5 bases at J; junction bases unmatched: 11. Germline V CDR1 and CDR2: MNHEY, SVGAGI. The CDR3 DNA is TGTGCCAGCAGTTACTCCTACCCCCCCGCGGGAGGGGACAATGAGCAGTTCTTC. Residues: CASSYSYPPAGGDNEQFF.

V usage is TRBV6-1 and J usage is TRBJ2-1; 13 bases map to TRBD2. The trim removed 5 bases at V and 2 bases at J, leaving 3 bases unmatched. The V gene's germline CDR1 is MNHNS and CDR2 SASEGT. The CDR3 sequence is 16 residues long. CDR3 loop: CASSLTSGRPYNEQFF. The CDR3 DNA sequence: TGTGCCAGCAGTTTGACTAGCGGGAGGCCCTACAATGAGCAGTTCTTC.

In its sample, this clonotype was seen many times. The DNA for the CDR3 is TGTGCCAGCAGCTGGGGGACTAGCGGGAGGGGACCCTACGAGCAGTACGTC. This codes for CASSWGTSGRGPYEQYV. The J gene is TRBJ2-7, the V gene TRBV7-2; 16 positions agree with TRBD2. CDR3 size: 17 residues. Germline values: CDR1 SGHTA, CDR2 FQGNSA. J was trimmed by 2 bases and V by 4 bases; bases with no gene match: 5.

This clonotype was seen more than once but under ten times. CDR3 bases: TGCAGCGGTGCAAGGTACCCCTACGAGCAGTACTTC. This encodes CSGARYPYEQYF. The rearrangement uses TRBV20-1 and TRBJ2-7; D uncertain. CDR1 is DFQATT and CDR2 is SNEGSKA in the germline V gene (reference sequence). The CDR3 covers 12 residues.

This rearrangement joins TRBV14 to TRBJ2-7, with D hard to call. The V end was cut by 4 bases, the J end by 5 bases, with 15 bases between. Per the germline V gene, CDR1 is SGHDN and CDR2 is FVKESK. The CDR3 is 14 amino acids. Here the CDR3 DNA reads TGTGCCAGCAGCCTAGACGGGCTCAGCCACGAGCAGTACTTC. This sequence encodes CASSLDGLSHEQYF. Full variable domain (remainder filled in from reference TRBV14 and TRBJ2-7): EAGVTQFPSHSVIEKGQTVTLRCDPISGHDNLYWYRRVMGKEIKFLLHFVKESKQDESGMPNNRFLAERTGGTYSTLKVQPAELEDSGVYFCASSLDGLSHEQYFGPGTRLTVT.

Notes on this clonotype: Compared with germline, one end of the junction differs, possibly owing to a read error. The gene calls are TRBV19 and TRBJ2-2; D uncertain. The CDR3 covers 18 residues. Germline CDR1 LNHDA, CDR2 SQIVND (reference sequence). This CDR3 reads CPSSKGPAQSVNTGELFF. In DNA, the CDR3 is TGTCCCAGTAGTAAGGGCCCGGCACAGTCGGTGAACACCGGGGAGCTGTTTTTT.

This rearrangement joins TRBV7-9 to TRBJ2-2; TRBD2 matches 14 bases. J lost 3 bases, V lost 2 bases, and 5 bases had no gene match. The CDR3 runs to 18 residues. CDR1 SEHNR and CDR2 FQNEAQ come from the germline V gene (reference sequence). The CDR3, as DNA: TGTGCCAGCAGCTTACGCCCGGGACTAGCGGGAGACACCGGGGAGCTGTTTTTT. Translation gives CASSLRPGLAGDTGELFF.

This chain uses TRBV7-9 with TRBJ2-3, with unresolved D. The V end lost 0 bases, the J end lost 0 bases, and 7 bases lay between the germline ends. This CDR3 contains 15 residues. Germline V gene data show CDR1 as SEHNR and CDR2 as FQNEAQ (reference sequence). The CDR3 nucleotides are TGTGCCAGCAGCTTAGCCGCGTTTAGCACAGATACGCAGTATTTT. Its protein is CASSLAAFSTDTQYF.

This rearrangement joins TRBV7-2 to TRBJ1-6, with 7 bases that match TRBD1. Germline V CDR1 and CDR2: SGHTA, FQGNSA. Trimming removed 5 bases from V and 0 bases from J; junction bases left unmatched: 4. The CDR3 contains 16 residues. CDR3 nucleotides: TGTGCCAGCAGCGAGGACAGGAGCTCCTATAATTCACCCCTCCACTTT. Its translation is CASSEDRSSYNSPLHF.

This clonotype was counted a few times. The chain uses TRBV28 and TRBJ1-3, with TRBD1 matching over 10 bases. The CDR3 sequence is 15 residues long. J gave up 0 bases and V 6 bases, and 2 bases lay outside the gene matches. Per germline, CDR1 MDHEN and CDR2 SYDVKM. The CDR3 sequence is CASRGTGVSGNTIYF. CDR3 coding DNA: TGTGCCAGCAGAGGGACAGGGGTCTCTGGAAACACCATATATTTT.

This chain joins TRBV23-1 and TRBJ1-6, with a possible D match to TRBD1 (5 bases). TRBV23-1 falls under the ORF class, with uncertain function. The CDR3 loop spans 15 amino acids. Deletions cut 0 bases from V and 8 bases from J, with 11 bases between. The CDR3 DNA reads TGCGCCAGCAGTCAATCGAGCAGGGAGTATTCACCCCTCCACTTT. The encoded protein is CASSQSSREYSPLHF.

This clonotype was seen ten or more times. The chain combines TRBV7-2 with TRBJ2-1, with 13 positions matching TRBD2. The CDR3 contains 16 residues. Germline trimming cut 0 bases from V and 11 bases from J; bases unmatched to any gene: 7. CDR1 is SGHTA, CDR2 FQGNSA, per germline. CDR3 DNA: TGTGCCAGCAGCTTAGCGCCGGGACTAGCGGGGTTACAGCAGTTCTTC. It codes for CASSLAPGLAGLQQFF. The complete variable domain, with remaining parts taken from reference TRBV7-2 and TRBJ2-1, reads GAGVSQSPSNKVTEKGKDVELRCDPISGHTALYWYRQSLGQGLEFLIYFQGNSAPDKSGLPSDRFSAERTGGSVSTLTIQRTQQEDSAVYLCASSLAPGLAGLQQFFGPGTRLTVL.

The chain carries TRBV7-3 and TRBJ2-7, with D perhaps TRBD2 (6 bases). The CDR3 contains 14 residues. In germline, CDR1 is SGHTA, CDR2 FQGTGA. V was trimmed by 3 bases and J by 2 bases, leaving 11 bases between them. The CDR3 loop is CASSFSGGAYEQYF. As DNA, the CDR3 is TGTGCCAGCAGCTTTAGCGGTGGGGCCTACGAGCAGTACTTC. The full variable domain, its missing parts supplied by reference TRBV7-3 and TRBJ2-7, is GAGVSQTPSNKVTEKGKYVELRCDPISGHTALYWYRQSLGQGPEFLIYFQGTGAADDSGLPNDRFFAVRPEGSVSTLKIQRTERGDSAVYLCASSFSGGAYEQYFGPGTRLTVT.

V gene TRBV15 combines with J gene TRBJ2-5; 8 positions agree with TRBD1. The CDR3 sequence is 15 residues long. The germline gives CDR1 LNHNV, CDR2 YYDKDF (reference sequence). V trimming: 0 bases; J trimming: 5 bases; junction bases outside the gene matches: 5. CDR3 loop: CATSRDPGGRETQYF. DNA of the CDR3: TGTGCCACCAGCAGAGATCCAGGGGGCCGCGAGACCCAGTACTTC.

V gene TRBV10-3 combines with J gene TRBJ1-5; D might be TRBD1 (6 bases). CDR3 length: 14 residues. V shed 5 bases and J shed 4 bases, with 12 bases lying between them. Germline CDR1 is ENHRY and CDR2 is SYGVKD. The CDR3 nucleotides are TGTGCCATCAGTCAGGACAGAAATAATCAGCCCCAGCATTTT. Its translation: CAISQDRNNQPQHF.